A selection of T cell receptor beta chains follows, all from one sample in a study of blood T cell repertoires in COVID-19. Sequencing was performed with immunoSEQ multiplex PCR; in TCRdb, only in-frame clones are kept and a portion is missing. The table shows about 60,000 clones, with roughly four fifths occurring only once. Sample: peripheral blood. The receptors here all came from a man between 60 and 70 years old with acute or convalescent COVID-19. Both conserved end residues are part of each CDR3. A D gene is named only where the DNA matches it firmly.

TRBJ2-3,TRBV30,TRBD1,TGTGCCTGGTGCAGACAGGGGGGCACAGATACGCAGTATTTT,CAWCRQGGTDTQYF
TRBJ2-7,TRBV11-2,TRBD1,TGTGCCAGCAGTCTGACAGGGAACCAGTACTACGAGCAGTACTTC,CASSLTGNQYYEQYF
TRBJ1-1,TRBV18,-,TGTGCCAGCTCACCGACCCTCGGGGTAGTGGCGAACACTGAAGCTTTCTTT,CASSPTLGVVANTEAFF
TRBJ2-2,TRBV2,-,TGTGCCAGCAAGGTCTCCGGGAGGAACACCGGGGAGCTGTTTTTT,CASKVSGRNTGELFF
TRBJ2-7,TRBV28,-,TGTGCCAGCAGTTTTAGCCCCTGGGGTGAGGGCACCTACGAGCAGTACTTC,CASSFSPWGEGTYEQYF
TRBJ1-5,TRBV5-8,-,TGTGCCAGCAGCTTTGGGGGGGGGCAGCCCCAGCATTTT,CASSFGGGQPQHF
TRBJ2-2,TRBV24-1,-,TGTGCCACCAGTGTAGCAGGGTTGGACACCGGGGAGCTGTTTTTT,CATSVAGLDTGELFF
TRBJ2-7,TRBV7-9,TRBD1,TGTGCCAGCAGTTCCCAGGGGGCCCGCTCCTACGAGCAGTACTTC,CASSSQGARSYEQYF
TRBJ2-7,TRBV2,-,TGTGCCAGCAGTGGACAGTTCTACGAGCAGTACTTC,CASSGQFYEQYF
TRBJ2-1,TRBV7-9,-,TGTGCCAGCTCTTGGCAGGCCTTAAACAATGAGCAGTTCTTC,CASSWQALNNEQFF
TRBJ2-1,TRBV4-1,-,TGCGCCAGCAGCCAGCAAGGGGGGGCGTCCTACAATGAGCAGTTCTTC,CASSQQGGASYNEQFF